Shown below are 16 T cell receptor beta chains from a single sample sequenced in a study of monozygotic twins with inflammatory bowel disease. Reanalyzing the 5' RACE reads, TCRdb keeps one entry per CDR3 protein, without DNA. This listing includes about 300,000 distinct CDR3 sequences. Sequenced sample: blood. These TCRs come from a human donor with ulcerative colitis or Crohn's disease, or a healthy co-twin of an affected twin (not recorded which).

The chain is built from TRBV27 and TRBJ1-4; TCRdb's D call of TRBD1 is untestable without DNA. Germline V CDR1 and CDR2: MNHEY, SMNVEV (reference sequence). There are 15 residues in the CDR3. CDR3 protein: CASSFSTGMGEKLFF.

V and J are TRBV28 and TRBJ2-7; TCRdb picks TRBD1, but there is no DNA to check that call. This CDR3 is 13 amino acids long. Germline V gene sequence: CDR1 MDHEN, CDR2 SYDVKM. The CDR3: CASIGTGQREQYF.

The chain combines TRBV7-9 with TRBJ2-7; the TCRdb D gene call, TRBD1, has no DNA to confirm it. The CDR3 is 15 residues long. Per the germline V gene, CDR1 is SEHNR and CDR2 is FQNEAQ (reference sequence). This CDR3 is CASSPRQSYSYEQYF.

V usage is TRBV6-1 and J usage is TRBJ1-5; TCRdb lists TRBD1, though no DNA is available to test this call. The CDR3 contains 15 residues. Germline V gives CDR1 MNHNS, CDR2 SASEGT. The CDR3 loop is CASSETTGSNQPQHF.

The chain's CDR3 is CASSYGTANSPLHF. The V and J genes are TRBV28 and TRBJ1-6; TCRdb calls TRBD1, which cannot be checked without DNA. Germline values: CDR1 MDHEN, CDR2 SYDVKM. This CDR3 has 14 residues.

The chain employs TRBV5-1 and TRBJ2-7; lacking DNA, the TRBD1 call made by TCRdb goes unchecked. Germline CDR1 and CDR2: SGHRS and YFSETQ. This CDR3 contains 15 residues. The CDR3 region is CASQDGQGAVDEQYF.

The CDR3: CASIFTLQETQYF. The gene calls are TRBV2 and TRBJ2-5. The germline CDR1 and CDR2 sequences are SNHLY and FYNNEI. The CDR3 runs 13 residues. Complete variable domain (other parts from reference TRBV2 and TRBJ2-5): EPEVTQTPSHQVTQMGQEVILRCVPISNHLYFYWYRQILGQKVEFLVSFYNNEISEKSEIFDDQFSVERPDGSNFTLKIRSTKLEDSAMYFCASIFTLQETQYFGPGTRLLVL.

CDR3 residues: CSVAAGASFTDTQYF. The chain employs TRBV29-1 and TRBJ2-3; TCRdb indicates TRBD2, and absent DNA this call remains unverified. The CDR3 spans 15 residues. CDR1 and CDR2 (germline): SQVTM, ANQGSEA.

This chain uses TRBV6-1 with TRBJ2-1; there is no DNA to check the TCRdb D call of TRBD1. Germline V gene lookup returns CDR1 MNHNS and CDR2 SASEGT. This CDR3 comprises 14 residues. CDR3 loop: CASNDRGPGNEQFF.

The J gene is TRBJ2-4, the V gene TRBV27; the D call of TRBD2 rests on TCRdb alone, since no DNA is present to check it. This CDR3 comprises 18 residues. Germline V gene sequence: CDR1 MNHEY, CDR2 SMNVEV (reference sequence). The CDR3 reads CASSRLAIAGDAKNIQYF.

V is TRBV7-2 and J is TRBJ1-6. This CDR3 region has 17 residues. Germline CDR1 and CDR2: SGHTA and FQGNSA. The CDR3 is CASSLAGRGSYNSPLHF.

This chain links TRBV7-9 with TRBJ1-2. There are 14 residues in the CDR3. The germline CDR1 and CDR2 sequences are SEHNR and FQNEAQ (reference sequence). The CDR3 is CASSLPGRAYGYTF.

V is TRBV11-3 and J is TRBJ2-5; the TRBD1 assignment by TCRdb is unverifiable without DNA. The CDR3 extends over 13 amino acids. Looked up from germline, CDR1 is SGHNT and CDR2 is YENEEA. CDR3 sequence: CASSLLEGETQYF.

The J gene is TRBJ1-2, the V gene TRBV20-1; TCRdb lists TRBD1, though no DNA is available to test this call. The CDR3 is 14 residues long. Per the germline V gene, CDR1 is DFQATT and CDR2 is SNEGSKA (reference sequence). The CDR3 region is CSARDQGAGYGYTF.

The V gene is TRBV9, the J gene TRBJ2-3; TCRdb gives TRBD1 as the D gene, but with no DNA this cannot be confirmed. CDR3 length: 13 amino acids. Germline V gives CDR1 SGDLS, CDR2 YYNGEE. CDR3: CASSVTGEDTQYF.

The V gene is TRBV20-1, the J gene TRBJ1-5; TCRdb gives TRBD1 as the D gene, but with no DNA this cannot be confirmed. The CDR3 loop spans 13 amino acids. The germline V gene encodes CDR1 DFQATT and CDR2 SNEGSKA (reference sequence). The CDR3 protein is CSARLGGDQPQHF.